The entry that follows covers one T cell receptor beta chain sequence. This sample includes further DNA sequences coding for the same CDR3. In the original processing: Researchers report that nucleated cell counts were estimated from reference gene primer amplification. Measured with immunoSEQ multiplex PCR; TCRdb has only the in-frame clones, and not every one. The DNA gave D and trimming, while V, J and clone size come from that table. The profile shows 300,000 to 350,000 clones, almost 90% of them singletons. This entry belongs to a study of blood T cell repertoires in COVID-19. Overall study: Collection of acute and convalescent COVID-19 samples took place in the United States, Italy and Spain. Nucleic acid was either cDNA or gDNA, and it came from T cells, B-cell-depleted T cells, or PBMCs.

Deletions cut 1 base from V and 3 bases from J, with 10 bases between. The CDR3 sequence is 14 residues long. CDR1 is SGHNT, CDR2 YYREEE, per germline (reference sequence). The TCR originated in a woman in her 70s with COVID-19, enrolled during active disease. V usage is TRBV5-4 and J usage is TRBJ1-1; D possibly corresponds to TRBD1 (6 bases). Sequencing used peripheral blood. CDR3: CASSLQGRDTEAFF. The CDR3 nucleotides are TGTGCCAGCAGCTTGCAGGGGAGGGACACTGAAGCTTTCTTT.